This T cell receptor (beta chain) is from a study of cytomegalovirus exposure and HLA in healthy donors. Study overall: Samples from HLA-typed donors yielded approximately 80 million unique TCRs in an early data release. Study-wide results and caveats: Both high specificity and high sensitivity reportedly marked the classifier's diagnosis of cytomegalovirus status. In a later analysis, a missense DCLRE1C variant was linked to TCR beta V- and J-gene trimming.

Primers included in the PCR were 60 Vbeta and 13 Jbeta primers. The data were produced by immunoSEQ multiplex PCR, yet TCRdb's version contains in-frame clones alone and is incomplete. The sample contains 150,000 to 200,000 clones, roughly 80% of which appear only once. For this clone: As yet, its antigen is unknown.

Germline V gene lookup returns CDR1 LNHDA and CDR2 SQIVND (reference sequence). There are 16 residues in the CDR3. After removal of 4 bases from V and 5 bases from J, the junction contained 7 bases not matched to a gene. The TCR sequence derives from a woman aged 30 to 39 in good health and CMV-seropositive. The chain has TRBV19 and TRBJ2-2, with TRBD2 identical over 10 bases. The sequenced sample was PBMCs. DNA for the CDR3: TGTGCCAGTAGTACCAGCGGGAGGGCAGGGACCGGGGAGCTGTTTTTT. Encoded protein: CASSTSGRAGTGELFF.